The source of this T cell receptor beta chain is a study of cytomegalovirus exposure and HLA in healthy donors. Study outcomes and limitations: TCR beta sequences numbering 15,000 to 20,000 were associated with HLA alleles at 0.05 false discovery rate in a later analysis.

In regard to this clone: What it binds is unknown.

PCR primers comprised 60 Vbeta and 13 Jbeta primers. Here immunoSEQ multiplex PCR was the method, and the copy in TCRdb shows in-frame clones only, minus some. Listed are fewer than 100,000 clones; about 0.61% falls within the top ten. The CDR3 is 14 residues long. Germline V gene lookup returns CDR1 MNHNY and CDR2 SVGAGI (reference sequence). The J segment lost 6 bases and the V segment lost 4 bases, leaving 5 bases of the junction unmatched. Sequencing was carried out using PBMCs. This TCR was sampled from a man aged 50-60 years in good health and CMV-seronegative. The gene calls are TRBV6-6 and TRBJ1-2, with 10 positions matching TRBD1. CDR3 sequence reads: CASSSETGGDGYTF. The CDR3 DNA sequence: TGTGCCAGCAGTTCCGAGACAGGGGGCGATGGCTACACCTTC.